This T cell receptor (beta chain) came from a study of blood T cell repertoires in COVID-19 (dated by TCRdb to 2020 to 2022). Some background on the complete study: The collaborator samples originated in the United States, Italy and Spain and spanned the acute and convalescent phases of COVID-19. The samples were drawn from two sources: the first 160 participants of the ongoing ImmuneRACE study, and 1,000 to 1,500 subjects contributed by 6 global collaborators. Where HLA class I and class II types were available, the types were taken from metadata supplied by the sample provider, not from assay-based typing. Deeply sampled blood TCRbeta repertoires from subjects exposed to, actively infected with, or recovered from COVID-19 were included in the dataset. The prospective study material was composed of cDNA or gDNA derived from T cells, B-cell-depleted T cells, or PBMCs. The repertoires were made available in a free public database intended to serve as a resource for research on the immune response to SARS-CoV-2. Nearly every sample came with metadata listing a de-identified subject ID, COVID-19 status, age in years and sex. Results the study describes overall, beyond this receptor: Clinical and demographic metadata were provided uncurated, with the amount varying by source and participant.

CDR1 is given as SGHRS and CDR2 as YFSETQ, both from the germline V gene. V is clipped by 0 bases and J by 4 bases, and the sequence between their germline boundaries is 13 bases long. The CDR3, cysteine through phenylalanine, is 15 amino acids long. The sequence is cut down to CDR3 DNA, 45 bases in frame from base 1. Turning to this clone: Its cognate antigen has yet to be identified. The record has no base qualities; no much larger clone is one base away. The identical CDR3 is also encoded by other nucleotide sequences in the sample.

The collaborating institutions used their own protocols to collect whole blood in K2EDTA tubes. For TCRbeta analysis, collaborator samples were shipped as frozen whole blood, as isolated PBMCs, or as DNA extracted from either sample type. TCRbeta CDR3 regions were amplified from genomic DNA using the immunoSEQ Assay, a bias-controlled multiplex PCR. In the original analysis: The number of nucleated cells in each sample was estimated by amplification of reference gene primers within the assay. Sequence reads were collapsed and filtered to measure the absolute abundance of every unique TCRbeta CDR3 rearrangement. For each sample, productive Simpson clonality was calculated as the square root of Simpson's diversity index over productive rearrangements. This immuneACCESS table, as held by TCRdb, lists in-frame sequences with V and J called but not all clones. Of the missing ones, under half trace to an unresolved V gene in checked studies; the others have no known cause. Clonal size and the V and J genes are those of that table, whereas D and trimming came from the DNA. This sample comprises hundreds of thousands of clones, 86% of them detected only once. The ten top clones hold about 1.5% of the sample.

Rearrangement joined TRBV5-1 to TRBJ1-2; possibly the D gene is TRBD1, per 6 matching bases. This TCR came from a woman aged 25 to 45 with active or convalescent COVID-19. The sequenced sample consisted of peripheral blood. The CDR3 reads CASSLDPGASYGYTF. The DNA is as follows: TGCGCCAGCAGCTTGGACCCAGGGGCGAGCTATGGCTACACCTTC.